The present TCR beta chain was sequenced within a study of beta chain features in type 1 diabetes. Study conclusions and caveats: All four CD4+ subsets of Type 1 diabetes patients contained TCRB CDR3s that were moderately but significantly shorter. Researchers could not determine here whether HLA type influences TCRB rearrangement. PCR might favor shorter templates, equally in patients and controls.

The germline V gene encodes CDR1 SGHTA and CDR2 FQGNSA. V was pared by 1 base and J by 5 bases, with 10 bases between. The length of the CDR3 is 14 residues. Of the isolated RNA, all was reverse transcribed, and so the sequenced material was expressed TCRB transcripts. The repertoire was sequenced with immunoSEQ multiplex PCR; TCRdb's copy has only in-frame clones and lacks some. The repertoire holds tens of thousands of clones, with about 64% as singletons. With respect to this clone: The antigen is not known.

The sequence was collected from a woman in her 30s in good health. The chain combines TRBV7-2 with TRBJ2-3; tentative D call: TRBD2 (6 bases). The sample was Tregs from blood. The CDR3 nucleotides read TGTGCCAGCAGCTTAGATCGGGAGCAAGATACGCAGTATTTT. Translation: CASSLDREQDTQYF.